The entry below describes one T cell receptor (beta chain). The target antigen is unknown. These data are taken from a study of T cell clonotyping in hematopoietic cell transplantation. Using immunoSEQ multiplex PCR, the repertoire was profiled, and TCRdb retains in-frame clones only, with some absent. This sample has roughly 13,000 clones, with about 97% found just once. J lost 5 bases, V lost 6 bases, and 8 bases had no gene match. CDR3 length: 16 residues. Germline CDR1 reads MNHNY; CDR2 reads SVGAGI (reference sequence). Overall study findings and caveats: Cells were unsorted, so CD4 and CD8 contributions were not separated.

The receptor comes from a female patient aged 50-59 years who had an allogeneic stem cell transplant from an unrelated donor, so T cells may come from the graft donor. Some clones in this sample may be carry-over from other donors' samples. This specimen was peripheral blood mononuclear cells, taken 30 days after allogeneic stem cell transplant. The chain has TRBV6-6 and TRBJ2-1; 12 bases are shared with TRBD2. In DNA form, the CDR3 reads TGTGCCAGCAGCCGCCTAGCGGGGGGGCCCCACAATGAGCAGTTCTTC. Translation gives CASSRLAGGPHNEQFF.